This T cell receptor beta chain was retrieved from a study of blood T cell repertoires in COVID-19. Study-wide background: The samples span acute and convalescent COVID-19 from the United States, Italy and Spain.

Authors' processing steps: Amplifying reference gene primers gave estimates of nucleated cell counts. Some clones are missing from TCRdb's copy, which holds only in-frame ones; the method was immunoSEQ multiplex PCR. V, J and clone size reflect that table, while D and trimming were determined from the DNA. The sample contains over 80,000 clones, roughly 80% of which appear only once. The CDR3 runs to 15 residues. CDR1 and CDR2 from the germline V gene are SGHTA and FQGNSA. The J segment lost 7 bases and the V segment lost 4 bases, leaving 6 bases of the junction unmatched. The chain is built from TRBV7-2 and TRBJ2-1, with TRBD2 identical over 11 bases. This receptor was identified in a woman in her forties or fifties with acute or convalescent COVID-19. Sequencing used peripheral blood. This CDR3 is CASSSIAGGRNEQFF. DNA for the CDR3: TGTGCCAGCAGCTCCATAGCGGGGGGGCGGAATGAGCAGTTCTTC.